A selection of T cell receptor beta chains follows, all from one sample in a study of blood T cell repertoires in COVID-19. Method: immunoSEQ multiplex PCR; TCRdb's copy keeps in-frame clones and lacks some. Found here are 200,000 or so clones, approximately 90% of them singletons; the top ten hold more than 3.5%. Sequenced input: PBMCs or T cells enriched from blood (not recorded which). These receptor sequences come from a woman aged 40-49 years with acute COVID-19. CDR3s include the opening cysteine and the closing phenylalanine or tryptophan.

TRBV12-5	TRBJ1-2	CASGWATGGNYGYTF
TRBV7-9	TRBJ1-1	CASHGGGGNTEAFF
TRBV18	TRBJ2-4	CASSPSEVAVAKNIQYF
TRBV5-5	TRBJ2-1	CASSLAVGEQFF
TRBV6-5	TRBJ2-7	CASRTLDRFGYF
TRBV2	TRBJ2-5	CASNSDRGETQYF
TRBV7-2	TRBJ1-2	CASSPAPVGGNYGYTF
TRBV5-1	TRBJ1-1	CASSSGQRNTEAFF
TRBV24-1	TRBJ2-3	CAIREPGQVADTQYF
TRBV2	TRBJ1-5	CASSGDRGVSQPQHF
TRBV25-1	TRBJ2-3	CASSPRDRGSPDTQYF
TRBV7-9	TRBJ1-5	CASSLEGGNQPQHF
TRBV5-4	TRBJ1-2	CASSPQTGANYGYTF
TRBV12-3/TRBV12-4	TRBJ1-1	CASSPQGQAEAFF
TRBV7-9	TRBJ2-1	CASSHTGTPTYNEQFF
TRBV3-1/TRBV3-2	TRBJ2-1	CASMTSGGAWKQFF
TRBV6-5	TRBJ1-1	CASSPQTGLGTEAFF
TRBV18	TRBJ1-3	CASSPPSGGSGNTIYF
TRBV19	TRBJ1-6	CASANIDNSPLHF
TRBV3-1/TRBV3-2	TRBJ2-5	CASSQRRGQETQYF
TRBV7-9	TRBJ2-3	CASSFAGGRDTQYF
TRBV5-1	TRBJ2-1	CASSLERGGKRAYNEQFF